The 20 T cell receptor beta chains reported below all come from one sample, sequenced in a study of shared clonotypes between healthy human individuals. TCRdb's copy holds only in-frame clones and misses some; the assay was immunoSEQ multiplex PCR. This sample has roughly 500,000 clones, with more than 75% found just once. Source material: PBMCs. Receptors were obtained from a woman between 35 and 50 years old in good health. Some clones in this sample may be carry-over from other donors' samples.

This clone has more than one count but fewer than ten. The chain uses TRBV27 and TRBJ2-3; maybe TRBD2 (6 bases). This CDR3 comprises 14 residues. Germline-derived CDR1 and CDR2 are MNHEY and SMNVEV (reference sequence). The germline V and J ends were trimmed by 3 bases and 3 bases, with 10 bases remaining between them. The CDR3 spells CASSFGGMTDTQYF. CDR3 coding DNA: TGTGCCAGCAGTTTCGGCGGGATGACAGATACGCAGTATTTT.

The chain has TRBV2 and TRBJ1-5; D uncertain. Germline V gene lookup returns CDR1 SNHLY and CDR2 FYNNEI. V was trimmed by 4 bases and J by 2 bases, leaving 9 bases between them. The CDR3 is made up of 14 amino acids. The CDR3 nucleotides are TGTGCCAGCAGTGGGTCCAGAGGCAATCAGCCCCAGCATTTT. Amino acid sequence: CASSGSRGNQPQHF.

The rearrangement uses TRBV29-1 and TRBJ2-3; no firm D call. V was trimmed by 4 bases and J by 4 bases, leaving 12 bases between them. Germline CDR1 SQVTM, CDR2 ANQGSEA. The CDR3 is 13 residues long. DNA of the CDR3: TGCAGCGTTGGGGGTCTTCCCGCAGATACGCAGTATTTT. This sequence encodes CSVGGLPADTQYF.

This clone was seen a few times. This chain joins TRBV19 and TRBJ2-1; the match to TRBD1 covers 9 bases. The CDR3 is 15 amino acids. Germline V CDR1 and CDR2: LNHDA, SQIVND (reference sequence). V gave up 4 bases and J gave up 3 bases; unmatched junction bases: 4. The DNA of the CDR3 is TGTGCCAGTAGTAGGACAGGGGATGACTACAATGAGCAGTTCTTC. It codes for CASSRTGDDYNEQFF.

This clone was recorded at least ten times. The rearrangement uses TRBV30 and TRBJ1-1; the D gene is possibly TRBD1 (5 bases). CDR1 and CDR2 (germline): GTSNPN, SVGIG (reference sequence). The CDR3 sequence is 14 residues long. The ends were cut back, 2 bases at V and 0 bases at J, with 10 bases in the middle. CDR3 loop: CAWSMGGMNTEAFF. The CDR3 DNA follows: TGTGCCTGGAGTATGGGGGGGATGAACACTGAAGCTTTCTTT. Full variable domain (missing parts from reference TRBV30 and TRBJ1-1): SQTIHQWPATLVQPVGSPLSLECTVEGTSNPNLYWYRQAAGRGLQLLFYSVGIGQISSEVPQNLSASRPQDRQFILSSKKLLLSDSGFYLCAWSMGGMNTEAFFGQGTRLTVV.

A note on this clone: A junction end diverges from the germline sequence, so it may reflect a read error. The CDR3 DNA reads TGTGCCAGCAAATTCCCCTATCCACCGGCAGCCCGCCTAGCGGATCAGCCCCAGCACTTT. Encoded protein: CASKFPYPPAARLADQPQHF. The rearrangement joins TRBV28 to TRBJ1-5; D call uncertain. The germline CDR1 and CDR2 sequences are MDHEN and SYDVKM. This CDR3 is built from 20 residues.

There are a few counts of this clone. V gene TRBV7-6 combines with J gene TRBJ2-2; the match to TRBD2 covers 9 bases. CDR1 is SGHVS, CDR2 FNYEAQ, per germline. This CDR3 region has 16 residues. V shed 3 bases, J shed 2 bases, and the junction held 4 bases outside the gene matches. The CDR3 region is CASSFRLAENTGELFF. The CDR3 DNA sequence: TGTGCCAGCAGCTTCCGACTAGCGGAAAACACCGGGGAGCTGTTTTTT.

A note on this clone: The junction differs from germline at one of its ends, possibly a read error. The V call is TRBV11-1, the J call TRBJ1-2; D gene unclear. This CDR3 spans 12 amino acids. Germline loops: CDR1 SGHAT, CDR2 FQDESV (reference sequence). The CDR3 region has the DNA TGTGCCAGCAGCTTAGGAGGGTTTTGGGCCCACTTC. Its translation is CASSLGGFWAHF.

The rearrangement uses TRBV28 and TRBJ2-3, with D perhaps TRBD1 (6 bases). Germline values: CDR1 MDHEN, CDR2 SYDVKM. The CDR3 length is 15 residues. The V end was cut by 1 base, the J end by 3 bases, with 11 bases between. CDR3 amino acids: CASSLSGRGTDTQYF. The CDR3 coding sequence is TGTGCCAGCAGTTTATCGGGTAGGGGGACAGATACGCAGTATTTT. Full variable domain (rest looked up from reference TRBV28 and TRBJ2-3): DVKVTQSSRYLVKRTGEKVFLECVQDMDHENMFWYRQDPGLGLRLIYFSYDVKMKEKGDIPEGYSVSREKKERFSLILESASTNQTSMYLCASSLSGRGTDTQYFGPGTRLTVL.

The V call is TRBV4-2, the J call TRBJ2-1; TRBD2 might be the D (5 bases). The V end was cut by 1 base, the J end by 12 bases, with 10 bases between. The CDR3 loop spans 12 amino acids. Per the germline V gene, CDR1 is LGHNA and CDR2 is YNFKEQ. This chain's CDR3 is CASSQGGGWQFF. The CDR3 DNA follows: TGTGCCAGCAGCCAAGGTGGAGGTTGGCAGTTCTTC.

The chain carries TRBV28 and TRBJ2-5; unclear D gene. The tail of the sequence fits TRBJ2-7 better, so the J call may be wrong. Germline CDR1 MDHEN, CDR2 SYDVKM. The length of the CDR3 is 14 residues. The CDR3 here is CASSLPPESYEQYF. The CDR3 region has the DNA TGTGCCAGCAGTCTTCCACCCGAATCCTACGAGCAGTACTTC.

This rearrangement joins TRBV15 to TRBJ2-3; the D is unclear. The CDR3 is 14 amino acids. V was pared by 3 bases and J by 0 bases, with 7 bases between. CDR1 is LNHNV, CDR2 YYDKDF, per germline (reference sequence). CDR3 sequence: CATSSRLSTDTQYF. DNA for the CDR3: TGTGCCACCAGCAGCAGGCTAAGCACAGATACGCAGTATTTT.

This clone showed up many times. The chain combines TRBV19 with TRBJ2-1, with 10 bases lining up with TRBD2. With 3 bases clipped from V and 6 bases from J, the junction kept 8 bases outside the gene matches. Germline CDR1 reads LNHDA; CDR2 reads SQIVND (reference sequence). The length of the CDR3 is 16 residues. This chain's CDR3 is CASSIGGASGSNEQFF. The DNA of the CDR3 is TGTGCCAGTAGTATCGGCGGGGCTAGCGGGAGCAATGAGCAGTTCTTC.

This sequence joins TRBV2 and TRBJ1-6; 9 bases agree with TRBD1. V was pared by 6 bases and J by 10 bases, with 7 bases of the junction left unmatched. Germline-derived CDR1 and CDR2 are SNHLY and FYNNEI. The CDR3 runs to 14 residues. DNA for the CDR3: TGTGCCAGCAGGGGGACAGGGTGGGACTCACCCCTCCACTTT. Residues: CASRGTGWDSPLHF.

The rearrangement uses TRBV7-9 and TRBJ2-7; 7 nucleotides line up with TRBD2. CDR3 length: 17 amino acids. V trimming: 5 bases; J trimming: 3 bases; junction bases outside the gene matches: 16. Germline V gene lookup returns CDR1 SEHNR and CDR2 FQNEAQ (reference sequence). The CDR3 protein is CASSQSVSREILYEQYF. In DNA, the CDR3 is TGTGCCAGCAGCCAATCGGTATCGCGGGAGATTCTCTACGAGCAGTACTTC.

V is TRBV18 and J is TRBJ1-1; D uncertain. The CDR3 length is 12 residues. V lost 3 bases and J 4 bases, leaving 6 bases between the germline ends. CDR1 and CDR2 from the germline V gene are KGHSH and LQKENI. In nucleotides, the CDR3 is TGTGCCAGCTCACCTCGGAGCACTGAAGCTTTCTTT. This translates into CASSPRSTEAFF.

This clone was counted a few times. The chain carries TRBV29-1 and TRBJ1-1, with a possible D match to TRBD1 (6 bases). This CDR3 has 14 amino acids. V lost 5 bases to trimming and J lost 0 bases, with 13 bases between them. Germline V gene sequence: CDR1 SQVTM, CDR2 ANQGSEA. The CDR3: CSVTLTGMNTEAFF. CDR3 DNA sequence: TGCAGCGTTACCCTGACAGGAATGAACACTGAAGCTTTCTTT.

On this clone itself: This may be a read error, as it is one base from a much larger clone. The chain recombines TRBV7-2 with TRBJ2-7; D is perhaps TRBD1 (6 bases). Trimming cost V 5 bases and J 4 bases, with 9 bases left between them. The CDR3 is made up of 12 amino acids. CDR1 SGHTA and CDR2 FQGNSA come from the germline V gene. The CDR3 region has the DNA TGTGCCAGCAGCCAGGACAGATACGAGCAGTACTTC. Its translation is CASSQDRYEQYF.

The chain links TRBV2 to TRBJ2-3; D possibly matches TRBD1 or TRBD2 (5 bases each). Germline assignment: CDR1 SNHLY and CDR2 FYNNEI. CDR3 length equals 15 residues. The ends were cut back, 0 bases at V and 1 base at J, with 8 bases in the middle. The CDR3 DNA is TGTGCCAGCAGTGAAGCGCTGGGGGGCACAGATACGCAGTATTTT. It yields the protein CASSEALGGTDTQYF.

This chain's CDR3 is CASSPGVGANVLTF. DNA for the CDR3: TGTGCCAGTAGTCCTGGAGTTGGGGCCAACGTCCTGACTTTC. The chain recombines TRBV19 with TRBJ2-6; D not certain. V lost 5 bases and J 3 bases, leaving 8 bases between the germline ends. CDR1 LNHDA and CDR2 SQIVND come from the germline V gene (reference sequence). This CDR3 spans 14 amino acids.